This T cell receptor beta chain came from a study of CD8+ T cells in alopecia areata. General observations from the study: More clonal than normal scalp was lesional scalp, particularly alopecia totalis/universalis. Tissue-resident alphabeta T cells belonging to normal skin likewise get sequenced within scalp specimens. Although TCR sharing was seen in mice, sharing across patients was less clear, possibly for HLA-related reasons.

Note on this clone: Its antigen is not known.

Sequencing used cDNA as its template, made by extracting RNA and reverse transcribing it. Only in-frame clones appear in the TCRdb table, and some are missing; sequencing was by immunoSEQ multiplex PCR. The sample yields roughly 14,000 clones, around three fifths seen once. Five or six patients had their CD4+ cells sorted into CD25+CD127- cells. Peripheral blood, together with lesional scalp punch biopsies, was collected from alopecia areata patients. The CDR3 is 15 amino acids. Germline V gives CDR1 SGHVS, CDR2 FNYEAQ. Trimming pared 2 bases from V and 1 base from J, leaving 9 bases between. The source material was CD4+ Tregs sorted from blood. This TCR was recovered from a human donor with alopecia areata. The chain employs TRBV7-6 and TRBJ2-1, with D maybe TRBD1 (5 bases). The CDR3 DNA sequence: TGTGCCAGCAGCTTATTTCCAGGGTCCTACAATGAGCAGTTCTTC. Its translation is CASSLFPGSYNEQFF.